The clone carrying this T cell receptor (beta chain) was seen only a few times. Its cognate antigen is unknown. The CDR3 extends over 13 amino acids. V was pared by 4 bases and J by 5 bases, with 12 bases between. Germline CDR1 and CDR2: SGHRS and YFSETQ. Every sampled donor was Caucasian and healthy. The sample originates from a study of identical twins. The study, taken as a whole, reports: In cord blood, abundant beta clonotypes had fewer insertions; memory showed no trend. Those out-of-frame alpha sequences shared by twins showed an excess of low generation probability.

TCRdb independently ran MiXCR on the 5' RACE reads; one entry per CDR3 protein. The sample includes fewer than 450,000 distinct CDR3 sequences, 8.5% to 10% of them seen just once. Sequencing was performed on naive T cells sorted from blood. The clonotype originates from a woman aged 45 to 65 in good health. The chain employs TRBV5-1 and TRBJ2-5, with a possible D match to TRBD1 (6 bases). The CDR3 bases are TGCGCCAGCAGCAGAACAGGGACGGAGACCCAGTACTTC. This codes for CASSRTGTETQYF.